A single sample gave rise to the 18 T cell receptor beta chains below, sequenced in a study of human T cells and chemical hapten exposure. Using its own MiXCR run on the RACE reads, TCRdb lists one record per CDR3 protein. The table has 85,000 to 100,000 distinct CDR3 sequences, around 25% seen once; the top ten hold 10%. Time point specified: patch test 3, about 24 weeks after DPC sensitization. Documented treatment: therapeutic diphenylcyclopropenone sensitization with weekly scalp DPC. Sequenced material: whole blood, taken in connection with sensitization to the hapten diphenylcyclopropenone (DPC). These receptors were taken from a man aged 35-49 years with alopecia areata. Some clones in this sample may be carry-over from other donors' samples.

This chain links TRBV20-1 with TRBJ1-5; 7 bases fit TRBD1. From germline, CDR1 is DFQATT and CDR2 SNEGSKA (reference sequence). With V trimmed by 6 bases and J by 7 bases, 12 bases remained unmatched. The CDR3 is 14 residues long. The DNA for the CDR3 is TGCAGTGCAAAGGAAGGACAGGTTGTACAGCCCCAGCATTTT. Its protein is CSAKEGQVVQPQHF.

This clonotype was seen repeatedly, ten times or more. This rearrangement joins TRBV9 to TRBJ2-2, with D perhaps TRBD1 or TRBD2 (5 bases each). This CDR3 comprises 16 residues. From germline, CDR1 is SGDLS and CDR2 YYNGEE. Trimming took off 0 bases at V and 3 bases at J, with 12 bases between the two ends. The CDR3: CASSVGRGEDTGELFF. DNA of the CDR3: TGTGCCAGCAGCGTAGGTAGGGGAGAGGACACCGGGGAGCTGTTTTTT.

The rearrangement joins TRBV20-1 to TRBJ1-5; a weak D match, TRBD1 (6 bases). The CDR3 covers 16 residues. Germline V gene lookup returns CDR1 DFQATT and CDR2 SNEGSKA (reference sequence). V lost 0 bases and J lost 6, with 18 bases in between. CDR3 nucleotides: TGCAGTGCTAGAGATTCGGGACAAGGGGGTAGTCAGCCCCAGCATTTT. Its protein product is CSARDSGQGGSQPQHF.

This clonotype was detected only a few times. This chain joins TRBV5-6 and TRBJ2-6, with D perhaps TRBD1 (5 bases). Germline loops: CDR1 SGHDT, CDR2 YYEEEE. V was trimmed by 2 bases and J by 1 base, leaving 13 bases between them. The CDR3 consists of 17 residues. CDR3 nucleotide sequence: TGTGCCAGCAGCTTTCAACAGGCAGCATCTGGGGCCAACGTCCTGACTTTC. It translates to CASSFQQAASGANVLTF.

This chain's CDR3 is CAVARTVVSGNTIYF. The DNA of the CDR3 is TGTGCCGTCGCGCGGACCGTAGTCTCTGGAAACACCATATATTTT. V is TRBV7-9 and J is TRBJ1-3; no clear D gene. The CDR3 contains 15 residues. CDR1 and CDR2 (germline): SEHNR, FQNEAQ (reference sequence). Trimming stripped 11 bases from V and 0 bases from J, with 17 bases between.

CDR3 sequence (DNA): TGTGCCAGCAGTTCCCCAAACAGTGCCCGCTACGAGCAGTACTTC. Translation gives CASSSPNSARYEQYF. The genes are TRBV28 and TRBJ2-7, with D uncertain. Per the germline V gene, CDR1 is MDHEN and CDR2 is SYDVKM. This CDR3 contains 15 residues. With 4 bases removed from V and 3 bases from J, the gap between germline ends came to 16 bases. Full variable domain (outside the CDR3, taken from reference TRBV28 and TRBJ2-7): DVKVTQSSRYLVKRTGEKVFLECVQDMDHENMFWYRQDPGLGLRLIYFSYDVKMKEKGDIPEGYSVSREKKERFSLILESASTNQTSMYLCASSSPNSARYEQYFGPGTRLTVT.

This clonotype was observed a handful of times. This chain links TRBV6-5 with TRBJ1-1; 7 nucleotides line up with TRBD1. The V segment lost 6 bases and the J segment 0 bases; nucleotides outside the gene matches: 4. Germline V gene data show CDR1 as MNHEY and CDR2 as SVGAGI. This CDR3 has 14 amino acids. CDR3 sequence (DNA): TGTGCCAGCAGATTGGGACAGTTGAACACTGAAGCTTTCTTT. This gives the protein CASRLGQLNTEAFF.

This clonotype was seen more than once but under ten times. J is TRBJ2-7 and V is TRBV7-2; D unclear. Trimming stripped 1 base from V and 9 bases from J, with 10 bases between. Germline V CDR1 and CDR2: SGHTA, FQGNSA. The CDR3 extends over 12 amino acids. CDR3 DNA: TGTGCCAGCAGCTTAGGTCCAGGCGGGCAGTACTTC. Its protein product is CASSLGPGGQYF.

This chain uses TRBV27 with TRBJ2-3; D remains unclear. V dropped 5 bases and J dropped 4 bases, with 16 bases sitting between them. The germline V gene encodes CDR1 MNHEY and CDR2 SMNVEV (reference sequence). The CDR3 runs 15 residues. CDR3 residues: CASSMTRLTPDTQYF. The CDR3 DNA sequence: TGTGCCAGCAGTATGACCAGGCTTACGCCAGATACGCAGTATTTT.

The chain is built from TRBV20-1 and TRBJ2-3, with TRBD1 matching 10 bases. CDR1 is DFQATT, CDR2 SNEGSKA, per germline (reference sequence). The CDR3 is 16 amino acids. J gave up 4 bases and V 6 bases, and 13 bases lay outside the gene matches. The CDR3 region has the DNA TGCAGTGCGCCACGGCCGGGACAGGGGTTTCCAGATACGCAGTATTTT. Protein: CSAPRPGQGFPDTQYF.

This chain joins TRBV27 and TRBJ2-7, with D possibly being TRBD1 or TRBD2 (5 bases each). V lost 3 bases, J lost 6 bases, and 15 bases lay in between. CDR1 is MNHEY, CDR2 SMNVEV, per germline (reference sequence). CDR3 length: 14 residues. The CDR3 DNA reads TGTGCCAGCAGTTTCTCGGGGCCCGCGTCCGAGCAGTACTTC. Translating it yields CASSFSGPASEQYF.

This clonotype appeared a few times. The gene calls are TRBV5-1 and TRBJ2-3, with 11 positions matching TRBD1. V shed 4 bases, J shed 4 bases, and the junction held 8 bases outside the gene matches. Per germline, CDR1 SGHRS and CDR2 YFSETQ. The CDR3 extends over 16 amino acids. CDR3 sequence reads: CASSAGDRGSADTQYF. CDR3 DNA sequence: TGCGCCAGCAGCGCGGGGGACAGGGGGTCAGCAGATACGCAGTATTTT.

This clonotype was seen a few times. The chain links TRBV7-2 to TRBJ2-7; the match to TRBD2 covers 12 bases. Germline lookup yields CDR1 SGHTA and CDR2 FQGNSA. The CDR3 contains 17 residues. Germline trimming cut 1 base from V and 2 bases from J; bases unmatched to any gene: 6. The CDR3 nucleotides read TGTGCCAGCAGCTTAGGCCCTAGCGGGAGGGGAGCCTACGAGCAGTACTTC. It codes for CASSLGPSGRGAYEQYF. Full variable domain (remainder filled in from reference TRBV7-2 and TRBJ2-7): GAGVSQSPSNKVTEKGKDVELRCDPISGHTALYWYRQSLGQGLEFLIYFQGNSAPDKSGLPSDRFSAERTGGSVSTLTIQRTQQEDSAVYLCASSLGPSGRGAYEQYFGPGTRLTVT.

CDR3 nucleotide sequence: TGTGCCAGCACAAAAGGTTGTGGATACGAGCAGTACTTC. Its protein product is CASTKGCGYEQYF. The chain carries TRBV6-2 or TRBV6-3 and TRBJ2-7, with D hard to call. Germline CDR1 and CDR2: MNHEY and SVGEGT. V lost 7 bases, J lost 4 bases, and 14 bases lay in between. CDR3 size: 13 residues.

V is TRBV25-1 and J is TRBJ1-3, with 8 bases fitting TRBD1. Per the germline V gene, CDR1 is MGHDK and CDR2 is SYGVNS. Trimming at V came to 4 bases and at J to 1 base, leaving 0 bases not matched to a gene. This CDR3 has 14 amino acids. For the CDR3, the DNA is TGTGCCAGCAGTGGGACAGGGTCTGGAAACACCATATATTTT. It encodes CASSGTGSGNTIYF.

The chain recombines TRBV11-2 with TRBJ2-3, with TRBD2 matching 7 bases. Germline CDR1 SGHAT, CDR2 FQNNGV. After removal of 1 base from V and 1 base from J, the junction contained 5 bases not matched to a gene. The CDR3 is 16 amino acids. For the CDR3, the DNA is TGTGCCAGCAGCTTAGGGAATGCGGGAGGCACAGATACGCAGTATTTT. Residues: CASSLGNAGGTDTQYF.

The table lists this clonotype with a few counts. The chain joins TRBV6-5 to TRBJ1-2; D not certain. The CDR3 is 13 residues long. The germline V gene has CDR1 MNHEY and CDR2 SVGAGI. Trimming took off 5 bases at V and 0 bases at J, with 7 bases between the two ends. The DNA for the CDR3 is TGTGCCAGCAGTGGCATAGCTAACTATGGCTACACCTTC. Protein: CASSGIANYGYTF.

This clonotype was seen a handful of times. V and J are TRBV20-1 and TRBJ2-1; D is ambiguous. The V end was cut by 6 bases, the J end by 6 bases, with 15 bases between. There are 13 residues in the CDR3. The germline V gene encodes CDR1 DFQATT and CDR2 SNEGSKA (reference sequence). The CDR3 spells CSARQAAFNEQFF. The CDR3 region has the DNA TGCAGTGCAAGGCAGGCGGCCTTCAATGAGCAGTTCTTC.